This TCR beta chain was documented in a study of identical twins' blood T cells. This clonotype was seen only a few times. Its antigen is still unknown. Via MiXCR, TCRdb re-called the 5' RACE reads, giving one row per CDR3 protein. The repertoire holds hundreds of thousands of distinct CDR3 sequences, with about 28% as singletons. Trimming removed 5 bases at V and 3 bases at J, with 7 bases between. CDR3 size: 12 residues. Germline lookup yields CDR1 LNHNV and CDR2 YYDKDF (reference sequence). The three twin pairs were reared together, likely meeting the same infections. General study points: Shared environment remains a possible cause of twin similarity.

Sequencing was performed on PBMCs. The TCR comes from a woman aged 18 to 55 in good health. The chain is built from TRBV15 and TRBJ1-1; the D is unclear. Here the CDR3 DNA reads TGTGCCACCAGCGAGAGTGACACTGAAGCTTTCTTT. This sequence encodes CATSESDTEAFF.